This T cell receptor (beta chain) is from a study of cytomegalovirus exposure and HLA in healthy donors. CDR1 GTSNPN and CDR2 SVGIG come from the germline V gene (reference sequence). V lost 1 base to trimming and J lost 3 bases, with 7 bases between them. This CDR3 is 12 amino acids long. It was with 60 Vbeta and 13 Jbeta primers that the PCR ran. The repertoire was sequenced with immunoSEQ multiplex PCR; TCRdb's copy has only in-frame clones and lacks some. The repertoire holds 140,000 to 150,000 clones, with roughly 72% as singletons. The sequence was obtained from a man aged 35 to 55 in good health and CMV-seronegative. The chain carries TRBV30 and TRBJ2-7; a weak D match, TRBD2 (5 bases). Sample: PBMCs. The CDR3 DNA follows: TGTGCCTGGAGTGATCGGGGCTACGAGCAGTACTTC. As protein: CAWSDRGYEQYF.